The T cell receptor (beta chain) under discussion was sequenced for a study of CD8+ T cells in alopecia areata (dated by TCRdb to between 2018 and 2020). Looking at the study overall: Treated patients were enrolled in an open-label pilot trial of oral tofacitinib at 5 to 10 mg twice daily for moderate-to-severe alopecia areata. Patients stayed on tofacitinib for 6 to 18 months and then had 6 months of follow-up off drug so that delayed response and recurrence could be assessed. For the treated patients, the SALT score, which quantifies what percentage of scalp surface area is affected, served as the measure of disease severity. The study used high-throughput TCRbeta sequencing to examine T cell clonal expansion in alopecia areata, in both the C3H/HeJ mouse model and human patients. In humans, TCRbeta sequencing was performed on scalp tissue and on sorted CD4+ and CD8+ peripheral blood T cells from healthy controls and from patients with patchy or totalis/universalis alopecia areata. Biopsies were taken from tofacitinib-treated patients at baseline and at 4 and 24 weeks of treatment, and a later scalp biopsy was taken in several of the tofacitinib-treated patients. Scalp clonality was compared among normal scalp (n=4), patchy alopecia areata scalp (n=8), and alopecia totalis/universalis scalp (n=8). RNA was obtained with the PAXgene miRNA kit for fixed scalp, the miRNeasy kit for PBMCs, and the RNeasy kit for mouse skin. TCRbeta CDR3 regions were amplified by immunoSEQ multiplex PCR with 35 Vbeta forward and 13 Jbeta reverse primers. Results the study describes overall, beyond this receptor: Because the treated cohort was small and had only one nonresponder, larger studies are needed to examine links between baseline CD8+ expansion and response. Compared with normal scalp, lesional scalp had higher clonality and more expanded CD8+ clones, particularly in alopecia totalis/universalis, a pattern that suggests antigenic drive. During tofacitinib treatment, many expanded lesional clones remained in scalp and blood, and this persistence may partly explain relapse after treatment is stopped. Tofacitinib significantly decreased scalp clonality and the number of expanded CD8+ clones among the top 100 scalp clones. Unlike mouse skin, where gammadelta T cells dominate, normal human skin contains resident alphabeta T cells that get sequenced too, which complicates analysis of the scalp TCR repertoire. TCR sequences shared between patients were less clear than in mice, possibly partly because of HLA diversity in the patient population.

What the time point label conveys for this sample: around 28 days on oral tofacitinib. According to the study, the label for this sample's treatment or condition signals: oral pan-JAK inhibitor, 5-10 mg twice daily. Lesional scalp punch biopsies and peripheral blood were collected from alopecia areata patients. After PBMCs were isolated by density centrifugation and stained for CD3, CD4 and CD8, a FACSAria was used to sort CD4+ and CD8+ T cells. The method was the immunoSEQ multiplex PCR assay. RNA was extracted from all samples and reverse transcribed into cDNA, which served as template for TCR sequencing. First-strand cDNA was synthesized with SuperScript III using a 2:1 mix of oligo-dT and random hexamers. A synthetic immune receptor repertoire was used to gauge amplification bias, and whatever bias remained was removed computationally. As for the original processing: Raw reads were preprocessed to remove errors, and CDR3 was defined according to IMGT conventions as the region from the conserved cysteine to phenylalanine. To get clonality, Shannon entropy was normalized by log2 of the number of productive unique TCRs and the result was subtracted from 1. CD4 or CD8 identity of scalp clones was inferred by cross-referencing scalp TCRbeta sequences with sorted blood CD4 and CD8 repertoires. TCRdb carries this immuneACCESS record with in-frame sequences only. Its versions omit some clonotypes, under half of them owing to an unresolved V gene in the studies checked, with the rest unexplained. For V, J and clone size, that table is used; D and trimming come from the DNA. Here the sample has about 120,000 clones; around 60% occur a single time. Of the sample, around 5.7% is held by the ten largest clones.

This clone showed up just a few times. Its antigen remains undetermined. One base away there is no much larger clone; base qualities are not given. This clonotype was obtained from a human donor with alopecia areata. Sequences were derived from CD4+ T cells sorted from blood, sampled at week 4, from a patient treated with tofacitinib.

The CDR3 region: CASSLSGTSPEKLFF. The nucleotide sequence reads TGTGCCAGCAGTCTCTCCGGGACTTCTCCAGAAAAACTGTTTTTT. The chain joins TRBV27 to TRBJ1-4; a tentative D call is TRBD1 (5 bases match). CDR1 and CDR2 are drawn from the germline V gene (reference sequence): MNHEY, SMNVEV. At the junction V is shortened by 5 bases and J by 8 bases, with 18 bases in between. From its cysteine to its phenylalanine, the CDR3 spans 15 amino acids. Of all the DNA, just the CDR3 is kept, 45 bases in frame from base 1.